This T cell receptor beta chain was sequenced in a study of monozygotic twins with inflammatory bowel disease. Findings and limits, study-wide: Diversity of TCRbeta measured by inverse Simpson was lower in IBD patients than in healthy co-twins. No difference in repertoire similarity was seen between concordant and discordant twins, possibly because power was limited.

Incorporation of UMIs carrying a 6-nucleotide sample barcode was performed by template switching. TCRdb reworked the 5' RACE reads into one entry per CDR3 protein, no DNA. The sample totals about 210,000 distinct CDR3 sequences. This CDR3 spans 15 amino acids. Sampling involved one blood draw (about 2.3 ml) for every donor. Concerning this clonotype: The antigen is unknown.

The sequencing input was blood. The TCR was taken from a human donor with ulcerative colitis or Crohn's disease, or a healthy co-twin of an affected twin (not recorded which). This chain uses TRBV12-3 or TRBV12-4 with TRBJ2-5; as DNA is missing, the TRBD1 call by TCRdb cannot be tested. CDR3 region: CASSSQTGGQETQYF.